This T cell receptor beta chain derives from a study of human T cells and chemical hapten exposure. Unique molecular identifiers were attached to individual cDNA molecules during library preparation. TCRdb reanalysed the RACE reads using MiXCR and keeps one entry per CDR3 protein. This sample has a few hundred thousand distinct CDR3 sequences, with about 6% found just once. Time point here: patch test 2, 6 weeks after DPC sensitization. Documented treatment: therapeutic diphenylcyclopropenone sensitization with weekly scalp DPC. Each donor was an alopecia patient between 18 and 70 years of age who qualified for DPC. Unfractionated whole blood was the source from which total RNA was extracted. Study-wide results and caveats: TCRs at high frequency, those above 1 in 1000, did not change with DPC sensitization.

V was shortened by 5 bases and J by 4 bases, with 21 bases between the two germline ends. The CDR3 loop spans 17 amino acids. This clonotype was seen at least ten times. What it binds is unknown. The chain combines TRBV12-3 or TRBV12-4 with TRBJ1-5, with D perhaps TRBD1 (5 bases). Material: whole blood, obtained in connection with sensitization to the hapten diphenylcyclopropenone (DPC). The TCR comes from a woman under 30 with alopecia areata. Some clones in this sample may be carry-over from other donors' samples. The CDR3 spells CASSLWAVGAGNQPQHF. The CDR3 DNA reads TGTGCCAGCAGTCTTTGGGCTGTCGGGGCGGGGAATCAGCCCCAGCATTTT.